This TCR beta chain was documented in a study of cytomegalovirus exposure and HLA in healthy donors. Study-level findings and limits: A later analysis linked about 17,000 TCR beta sequences to HLA alleles at 0.05 false discovery rate.

Trimming removed 6 bases from V and 2 bases from J; junction bases left unmatched: 3. The CDR3 is 12 amino acids. The germline gives CDR1 SQVTM, CDR2 ANQGSEA. As for this clone: Its antigen is still unknown.

The study ran its PCR with 60 Vbeta and 13 Jbeta primers. Libraries were prepared by immunoSEQ multiplex PCR; TCRdb keeps only in-frame clonotypes and omits some of them. The table records some 140,000 clones, 65% to 85% of them present only once. The clonotype originates from a man younger than 35 in good health and CMV-seronegative. Sequences were obtained from PBMCs. This chain links TRBV29-1 with TRBJ2-5, with 7 bases identical to TRBD1. The CDR3 loop is CSVSTGQETQYF. The CDR3 bases are TGCAGCGTATCGACAGGGCAAGAGACCCAGTACTTC.